This T cell receptor (beta chain) was captured by sequencing in a study of cytomegalovirus exposure and HLA in healthy donors. Overall study results and limits: For most subjects, TCR beta sequences were reported to predict HLA-A and HLA-B alleles with accuracy.

Concerning this clone itself: The antigen is unknown.

It was with 60 Vbeta and 13 Jbeta primers that the PCR ran. The data were produced by immunoSEQ multiplex PCR, yet TCRdb's version contains in-frame clones alone and is incomplete. The sample holds about 150,000 clones, around 80% seen once. Sequencing was done on a sample of PBMCs. This sequence originates from a man aged 25-45 years in good health and CMV-seropositive.

The CDR3 bases are TGTGCCAGCAGCGCACACAGGGGGTCCTTCTATGGCTACACCTTC. This translates into CASSAHRGSFYGYTF. This sequence joins TRBV9 and TRBJ1-2, with TRBD1 matching over 8 bases. CDR1 is SGDLS, CDR2 YYNGEE, per germline. The length of the CDR3 is 15 residues. Trimming took 3 bases from V and 4 from J; bases not matched to a gene: 8.